A selection of T cell receptor beta chains follows, all from one sample in a study of blood T cell repertoires in COVID-19. Generated by immunoSEQ multiplex PCR, the TCRdb table keeps only in-frame clones and is missing some. This sample yields around 180,000 clones, of which almost 80% are seen a single time; around 15% belongs to the top ten. Material: peripheral blood. These receptors originate from a man in his sixties with active or convalescent COVID-19. CDR3s include the opening cysteine and the closing phenylalanine or tryptophan. Fields, in order: D gene, V gene, J gene, clone size, CDR3 protein, CDR3 DNA. A D gene is named only where the DNA matches it firmly. Expanded clones are given a class, and other clones once, few, many or no size at all.

>.|TRBV5-1|TRBJ1-1|.
CASSWQMNTEAFF
TGCGCCAGCAGCTGGCAGATGAACACTGAAGCTTTCTTT
>.|TRBV18|TRBJ2-2|.
CASSPGRENTGELFF
TGTGCCAGCTCACCAGGTCGGGAGAACACCGGGGAGCTGTTTTTT
>TRBD2|TRBV5-1|TRBJ2-7|.
CASSAPGTSYEQYF
TGCGCCAGCAGCGCACCCGGGACTAGCTACGAGCAGTACTTC
>TRBD2|TRBV7-4|TRBJ2-4|.
CASRHTGGVKLAGDLAKNIQYF
TGTGCCAGCAGACATACAGGGGGTGTTAAGCTAGCGGGAGATCTAGCCAAAAACATTCAGTACTTC
>TRBD1|TRBV30|TRBJ2-3|.
CAWSVGTGASTDTQYF
TGTGCCTGGAGTGTCGGGACAGGGGCAAGCACAGATACGCAGTATTTT
>TRBD2|TRBV14|TRBJ2-2|.
CASSQVAGGSDGELFF
TGTGCCAGCAGCCAAGTGGCGGGAGGATCGGACGGGGAGCTGTTTTTT
>.|TRBV15|TRBJ1-1|.
CATSRDVGGTEAFF
TGTGCCACCAGCAGGGATGTGGGAGGTACTGAAGCTTTCTTT
>.|TRBV4-1|TRBJ2-6|.
CASSQLGGARTGANVLTF
TGCGCCAGCAGCCAGTTAGGGGGGGCGCGAACCGGGGCCAACGTCCTGACTTTC
>.|TRBV7-2|TRBJ2-7|once
CASSLTGSEQYF
TGTGCCAGCAGCTTAACGGGGAGCGAGCAGTACTTC
>.|TRBV10-3|TRBJ1-1|.
CAISDSFLNTEAFF
TGTGCCATCAGTGACAGTTTTCTGAACACTGAAGCTTTCTTT
>.|TRBV30|TRBJ1-5|few
CAWSKGQSNQPQHF
TGTGCCTGGAGTAAGGGGCAGTCAAATCAGCCCCAGCATTTT
>.|TRBV30|TRBJ2-1|.
CAWSAPQTQFF
TGTGCCTGGAGTGCCCCTCAGACTCAGTTCTTC
>.|TRBV9|TRBJ2-3|.
CASSVVSATSTDTQYF
TGTGCCAGCAGCGTAGTCTCTGCGACTAGCACAGATACGCAGTATTTT
>.|TRBV5-4|TRBJ1-2|once
CASAPGEAFYGYTF
TGTGCCAGCGCTCCAGGGGAAGCTTTTTATGGCTACACCTTC
>.|TRBV10-3|TRBJ1-3|.
CAISEAEGVTGNTIYF
TGTGCCATCAGTGAGGCCGAGGGGGTTACTGGAAACACCATATATTTT
>.|TRBV11-2|TRBJ1-2|few
CASSLLRTAYGYTF
TGTGCCAGCAGCTTATTACGGACAGCGTATGGCTACACCTTC
>.|TRBV19|TRBJ1-2|once
CATERSSLEAYGYTF
TGTGCCACCGAGCGCAGTTCCCTCGAGGCGTATGGCTACACCTTC
>.|TRBV29-1|TRBJ1-1|.
CSYQEGATEAFF
TGCAGCTACCAGGAAGGGGCCACTGAAGCTTTCTTT
>TRBD1|TRBV5-6|TRBJ2-2|.
CASSLGQGYGGELFF
TGTGCCAGCAGCTTGGGACAGGGATATGGCGGGGAGCTGTTTTTT
>.|TRBV27|TRBJ2-1|.
CASSSLTSSYNEQFF
TGTGCCAGCAGTTCACTCACGAGCTCCTACAATGAGCAGTTCTTC
>TRBD2|TRBV13|TRBJ2-3|.
CASSAAGAGLTQYF
TGTGCCAGCAGCGCAGCGGGGGCGGGTCTTACGCAGTATTTT
>TRBD2|TRBV11-3|TRBJ2-3|.
CASSFGVLAGDVRQYF
TGTGCCAGCAGCTTCGGCGTGCTAGCGGGAGATGTCAGGCAGTATTTT
>.|TRBV27|TRBJ2-3|.
CASSFGRGRDTQYF
TGTGCCAGCAGTTTCGGGAGAGGGAGAGATACGCAGTATTTT
>.|TRBV20-1|TRBJ2-7|.
CRTRASDEQYF
TGCAGGACGAGGGCGTCGGACGAGCAGTACTTC
>TRBD2|TRBV6-2/TRBV6-3|TRBJ2-7|.
CASSQGLADSYEQYF
TGTGCCAGCAGTCAGGGACTAGCGGACTCCTACGAGCAGTACTTC
>.|TRBV4-2|TRBJ1-5|.
CASSQGFQSNQPQHF
TGTGCCAGCAGCCAAGGGTTTCAGTCCAATCAGCCCCAGCATTTT
>TRBD2|TRBV4-3|TRBJ2-3|.
CASSQARLAEGTDTQYF
TGCGCCAGCAGCCAGGCGAGGCTAGCGGAGGGGACAGATACGCAGTATTTT
>TRBD2|TRBV6-2/TRBV6-3|TRBJ2-1|.
CASSYSDSGSYEQFF
TGTGCCAGCAGTTACTCGGATAGCGGGAGTTATGAGCAGTTCTTC
>.|TRBV2|TRBJ1-2|.
CASSGTDNNYGYTF
TGTGCCAGCAGTGGGACAGACAATAACTATGGCTACACCTTC